This T cell receptor beta chain was found in a study of early T cells in non-severe SARS-CoV-2 infection. In TCRdb, the 5' RACE reads were re-called with MiXCR into one record per CDR3 protein. In the table there are tens of thousands of distinct CDR3 sequences, 9.5% to 15% of which are singletons. This clonotype has just a few counts. This CDR3 is built from 14 residues. Trimming stripped 4 bases from V and 7 bases from J, with 14 bases between. Germline assignment: CDR1 SGDLS and CDR2 YYNGEE. The chain links TRBV9 to TRBJ2-2, with D perhaps TRBD2 (6 bases). Sequences were obtained from whole blood. This TCR was recovered from an adult who was a healthcare worker with PCR-confirmed SARS-CoV-2 infection or an uninfected control (not recorded which). As DNA, the CDR3 is TGTGCCAGCAGCCCGGGACTCAGAAACGGGGAGCTGTTTTTT. Translated: CASSPGLRNGELFF.